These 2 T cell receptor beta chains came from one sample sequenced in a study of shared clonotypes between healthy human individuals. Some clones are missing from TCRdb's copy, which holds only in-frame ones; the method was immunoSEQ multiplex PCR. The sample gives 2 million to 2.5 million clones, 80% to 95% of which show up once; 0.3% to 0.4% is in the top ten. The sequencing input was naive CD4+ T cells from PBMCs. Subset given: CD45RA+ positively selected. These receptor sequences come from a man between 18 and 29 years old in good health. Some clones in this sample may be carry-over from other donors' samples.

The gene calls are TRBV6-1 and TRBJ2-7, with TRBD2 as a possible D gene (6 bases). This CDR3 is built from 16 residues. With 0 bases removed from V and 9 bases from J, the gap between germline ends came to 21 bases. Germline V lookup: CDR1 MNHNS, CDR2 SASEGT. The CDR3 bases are TGTGCCAGCAGTGAAGCGCCCGGGGGTCTCGCTGGGGCGCAGTACTTC. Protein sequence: CASSEAPGGLAGAQYF.

CDR3 coding DNA: TGTGCCAGTAGTACCCTGGTCACCGGGGAGCTGTTTTTT. It encodes CASSTLVTGELFF. The chain is built from TRBV19 and TRBJ2-2; no reliable D call. The germline V gene has CDR1 LNHDA and CDR2 SQIVND (reference sequence). The CDR3 loop spans 13 amino acids. Deletions cut 4 bases from V and 4 bases from J, with 7 bases between.